The 20 T cell receptor beta chains below were found in one sample sequenced in a study of cytomegalovirus exposure and HLA in healthy donors. The PCR was carried out with 60 Vbeta primers and 13 Jbeta primers. The protocol was immunoSEQ multiplex PCR, while the TCRdb copy is restricted to in-frame clones and leaves out a portion. The data contain around 200,000 clones, around 80% of them seen just once; the ten biggest clones take up about 1.9%. Sample: PBMCs. Receptor source: a man aged 25 to 40 in good health and CMV-seronegative.

This clone was seen only a few times. V is TRBV6-5 and J is TRBJ1-5; a possible D gene is TRBD1 (6 bases). V was pared by 6 bases and J by 1 base, with 10 bases between. This CDR3 is built from 14 residues. The V gene's germline CDR1 is MNHEY and CDR2 SVGAGI. CDR3 DNA: TGTGCCAGCAGAGCCGGACAGAGCAATCAGCCCCAGCATTTT. Its translation: CASRAGQSNQPQHF.

This clone is medium-sized. The chain links TRBV7-9 to TRBJ1-2; D unresolved. CDR3 length equals 14 residues. Trimming removed 3 bases from V and 5 bases from J, with 13 bases in between. Germline V lookup: CDR1 SEHNR, CDR2 FQNEAQ (reference sequence). CDR3 nucleotide sequence: TGTGCCAGCAGCTTTCTCACCCCGAGATATGGCTACACCTTC. This translates into CASSFLTPRYGYTF.

The V gene is TRBV19, the J gene TRBJ1-1; TRBD1 is a possible D gene (5 bases). This CDR3 is built from 13 residues. In germline, CDR1 is LNHDA, CDR2 SQIVND (reference sequence). V dropped 10 bases and J dropped 0 bases, with 12 bases sitting between them. CDR3 protein: CATTGLMNTEAFF. The CDR3 coding sequence is TGTGCCACCACAGGCCTAATGAACACTGAAGCTTTCTTT.

The V and J genes are TRBV5-1 and TRBJ1-3, with TRBD1 as a possible D gene (5 bases). There are 13 residues in the CDR3. V dropped 4 bases and J dropped 8 bases, with 13 bases sitting between them. The V gene's germline CDR1 is SGHRS and CDR2 YFSETQ. This CDR3 reads CASSPDAGDTIYF. Written as DNA, the CDR3 is TGCGCCAGCAGCCCGGACGCGGGGGACACCATATATTTT.

The V and J genes are TRBV10-1 and TRBJ2-3, with 11 positions matching TRBD2. V dropped 5 bases and J dropped 3; count of bases not matched to a gene: 10. The CDR3 is 17 amino acids. The V gene's germline CDR1 is WNHNN and CDR2 SYGVQD (reference sequence). The CDR3 sequence: CASSFSASGGRTDTQYF. The CDR3, as DNA: TGCGCCAGCAGTTTCTCGGCTAGCGGGGGGAGAACAGATACGCAGTATTTT.

The V gene is TRBV28, the J gene TRBJ2-1; D not certain. The CDR3 runs 11 residues. The V gene's germline CDR1 is MDHEN and CDR2 SYDVKM. V dropped 6 bases and J dropped 5 bases, with 5 bases sitting between them. The chain's CDR3 is CASRYNNEQFF. The CDR3 DNA reads as TGTGCCAGCAGATATAACAATGAGCAGTTCTTC.

This clone was picked up one time. V gene TRBV18 combines with J gene TRBJ2-1, with a weak D call TRBD1 (6 bases). The CDR3 runs to 12 residues. With 3 bases removed from V and 8 bases from J, the gap between germline ends came to 8 bases. CDR1 is KGHSH, CDR2 LQKENI, per germline. The CDR3 is CASSPRGHEQFF. DNA of the CDR3: TGTGCCAGCTCACCCAGGGGACATGAGCAGTTCTTC.

This clone was detected a few times. This chain joins TRBV10-3 and TRBJ2-6; tentatively, D is TRBD2 (6 bases). V lost 2 bases and J lost 3, with 8 bases in between. In germline, CDR1 is ENHRY, CDR2 SYGVKD. CDR3 length: 15 residues. CDR3 amino acids: CAISEVGGGANVLTF. The CDR3 DNA reads as TGTGCCATCAGTGAGGTGGGGGGTGGGGCCAACGTCCTGACTTTC.

This clone was recorded a few times. The chain couples TRBV2 to TRBJ2-7, with 8 bases that match TRBD1. Losses at the gene ends were 4 bases for V and 5 bases for J; bases not matched to a gene: 16. The CDR3 is 17 residues long. Germline-derived CDR1 and CDR2 are SNHLY and FYNNEI. The CDR3 bases are TGTGCCAGCAGTGGGTGTGACAGGGGAATCTGTTGGGACGAGCAGTACTTC. It encodes CASSGCDRGICWDEQYF.

This rearrangement joins TRBV6-6 to TRBJ1-2; D is unclear. The CDR3 length is 16 residues. The V gene lost 5 bases and the J gene lost 2 bases, with 18 bases spanning the gap. Germline V CDR1 and CDR2: MNHNY, SVGAGI (reference sequence). In DNA, the CDR3 is TGTGCCAGCAGTGCCGTCGACTTAGTCCTAAACTATGGCTACACCTTC. Protein sequence: CASSAVDLVLNYGYTF.

V gene TRBV5-1 combines with J gene TRBJ2-7; 8 bases fit TRBD2. The CDR3 loop spans 14 amino acids. From germline, CDR1 is SGHRS and CDR2 YFSETQ. With 0 bases clipped from V and 6 bases from J, the junction kept 5 bases outside the gene matches. For the CDR3, the DNA is TGCGCCAGCAGCTTGGGGACTAGCAACCCCGAGCAGTACTTC. Translation gives CASSLGTSNPEQYF. The whole variable domain, filled in from reference TRBV5-1 and TRBJ2-7, reads KAGVTQTPRYLIKTRGQQVTLSCSPISGHRSVSWYQQTPGQGLQFLFEYFSETQRNKGNFPGRFSGRQFSNSRSEMNVSTLELGDSALYLCASSLGTSNPEQYFGPGTRLTVT.

The rearrangement links TRBV19 to TRBJ2-5, with a weak D call TRBD1 (5 bases). CDR1 is LNHDA and CDR2 is SQIVND in the germline V gene (reference sequence). The CDR3 spans 14 residues. V was shortened by 0 bases and J by 4 bases, with 9 bases between the two germline ends. CDR3 sequence: CASSIDRGGETQYF. CDR3 sequence (DNA): TGTGCCAGTAGTATAGATAGGGGCGGAGAGACCCAGTACTTC.

V gene TRBV7-3 combines with J gene TRBJ1-6, with no clear D. Germline lookup yields CDR1 SGHTA and CDR2 FQGTGA. The CDR3 runs to 14 residues. Trimming took 3 bases from V and 9 from J, leaving 12 bases between them. The CDR3 nucleotides are TGTGCCAGCAGCTTGAGCAGGCCGACTTCACCCCTCCACTTT. Protein sequence: CASSLSRPTSPLHF.

The chain uses TRBV29-1 and TRBJ2-3; 9 nucleotides agree with TRBD2. Trimming removed 4 bases from V and 4 bases from J; junction bases left unmatched: 6. Germline V gene lookup returns CDR1 SQVTM and CDR2 ANQGSEA. This CDR3 has 14 amino acids. DNA of the CDR3: TGCAGCGTTGCGGTAGCGGGAGTTGCAGATACGCAGTATTTT. It yields the protein CSVAVAGVADTQYF.

This clone has just a few counts. The V gene is TRBV14, the J gene TRBJ2-7, with TRBD2 matching over 9 bases. The J segment lost 7 bases and the V segment lost 0 bases, leaving 7 bases of the junction unmatched. From germline, CDR1 is SGHDN and CDR2 FVKESK. The CDR3 is made up of 15 amino acids. This CDR3 reads CASSQDPSGMGEQYF. CDR3 coding DNA: TGTGCCAGCAGCCAAGATCCTAGCGGGATGGGTGAGCAGTACTTC.

This chain uses TRBV4-1 with TRBJ2-7; 14 bases align to TRBD2. The CDR3 consists of 16 residues. The V gene's germline CDR1 is MGHRA and CDR2 YSYEKL. V dropped 1 base and J dropped 3; count of bases not matched to a gene: 2. CDR3 in amino acids: CASSQGGLAGDYEQYF. The CDR3 DNA reads as TGCGCCAGCAGCCAAGGGGGACTAGCGGGGGACTACGAGCAGTACTTC.

The chain recombines TRBV4-1 with TRBJ2-1; 11 bases line up with TRBD2. With 0 bases clipped from V and 0 bases from J, the junction kept 16 bases outside the gene matches. This CDR3 is 22 amino acids long. Germline V gene lookup returns CDR1 MGHRA and CDR2 YSYEKL. CDR3 DNA sequence: TGCGCCAGCAGCCAAGACTGGTTGGGGGCTAGCGGGAGGCACCTCTCCTACAATGAGCAGTTCTTC. As protein: CASSQDWLGASGRHLSYNEQFF.

The genes are TRBV5-1 and TRBJ1-1; TRBD1 agrees at 9 bases. Germline CDR1 reads SGHRS; CDR2 reads YFSETQ. CDR3 length equals 13 residues. With V trimmed by 4 bases and J by 6 bases, 4 bases remained unmatched. The CDR3 bases are TGCGCCAGCAGCCTCCGGACAGGGGCTGAAGCTTTCTTT. It translates to CASSLRTGAEAFF.

The chain recombines TRBV7-9 with TRBJ2-1, with TRBD2 matching 13 bases. V shed 0 bases, J shed 10 bases, and the junction held 15 bases outside the gene matches. This CDR3 spans 19 amino acids. In germline, CDR1 is SEHNR, CDR2 FQNEAQ (reference sequence). The CDR3 DNA sequence: TGTGCCAGCAGCTTAGCGCAGTGGACTAGCGGGAGTAGAGGCTACGAGCAGTTCTTC. This codes for CASSLAQWTSGSRGYEQFF.

The CDR3 reads CASSFHRDRGEQYF. The CDR3 nucleotides read TGTGCCAGCAGCTTCCACCGGGACAGGGGCGAGCAGTACTTC. The chain carries TRBV11-3 and TRBJ2-7; 10 nucleotides align to TRBD1. With 3 bases clipped from V and 6 bases from J, the junction kept 5 bases outside the gene matches. Germline lookup yields CDR1 SGHNT and CDR2 YENEEA. The CDR3 length is 14 residues.